Listed here are 18 T cell receptor beta chains from one sample, sequenced in a study of cytomegalovirus exposure and HLA in healthy donors. The PCR used 60 Vbeta and 13 Jbeta primers. Assay: immunoSEQ multiplex PCR; the TCRdb copy retains only in-frame clones and omits some. The sample includes about 160,000 clones, around 83% of them seen just once. Source material: PBMCs. These receptors all come from a girl aged 2-10 years in good health and CMV-seropositive.

The chain has TRBV6-5 and TRBJ1-4; the D is unclear. The CDR3 loop spans 15 amino acids. Germline CDR1 is MNHEY and CDR2 is SVGAGI. The V gene lost 1 base and the J gene lost 5 bases, with 11 bases spanning the gap. This chain's CDR3 is CASSYFKETNEKLFF. The CDR3 nucleotides are TGTGCCAGCAGTTACTTCAAAGAAACAAATGAAAAACTGTTTTTT.

V usage is TRBV5-4 and J usage is TRBJ2-7; TRBD1 matches 9 bases. V shed 4 bases, J shed 5 bases, and the junction held 10 bases outside the gene matches. The CDR3 totals 15 residues. Germline CDR1 is SGHNT and CDR2 is YYREEE (reference sequence). The CDR3 loop reads CASSPTGGRTDEQYF. The CDR3, as DNA: TGTGCCAGCAGCCCGACAGGGGGGAGGACGGACGAGCAGTACTTC. The full variable domain, rest sourced from reference TRBV5-4 and TRBJ2-7, is ETGVTQSPTHLIKTRGQQVTLRCSSQSGHNTVSWYQQALGQGPQFIFQYYREEENGRGNFPPRFSGLQFPNYSSELNVNALELDDSALYLCASSPTGGRTDEQYFGPGTRLTVT.

The CDR3: CAGSSGSGGELFF. The CDR3 coding sequence is TGTGCCGGCTCGTCAGGGTCAGGCGGGGAGCTGTTTTTT. The genes are TRBV30 and TRBJ2-2; tentative D call: TRBD1 (5 bases). V was pared by 8 bases and J by 7 bases, with 17 bases between. The CDR3 covers 13 residues. CDR1 is GTSNPN, CDR2 SVGIG, per germline (reference sequence).

This clone appeared a few times. The CDR3 loop is CASTPAGRSNTGELFF. In nucleotides, the CDR3 is TGTGCCAGCACCCCCGCGGGCAGATCGAACACCGGGGAGCTGTTTTTT. V usage is TRBV7-9 and J usage is TRBJ2-2; tentative D call: TRBD2 (5 bases). CDR1 and CDR2 (germline): SEHNR, FQNEAQ (reference sequence). The V and J ends lost 7 bases and 0 bases respectively, with 15 bases between them. The CDR3 is 16 residues long.

The V gene is TRBV4-1, the J gene TRBJ2-6; tentative D call: TRBD1 (5 bases). The CDR3 length is 19 residues. V gave up 4 bases and J gave up 2 bases, with 21 bases separating them. CDR1 is MGHRA, CDR2 YSYEKL, per germline. CDR3 nucleotides: TGCGCCAGCAGCCCAGGGCGCGCAACTGTGAGGCCTGGGGCCAACGTCCTGACTTTC. Its translation is CASSPGRATVRPGANVLTF.

This rearrangement joins TRBV19 to TRBJ2-5; 10 bases map to TRBD2. This CDR3 comprises 15 residues. Germline V gene lookup returns CDR1 LNHDA and CDR2 SQIVND (reference sequence). V lost 9 bases, J lost 4 bases, and 11 bases stayed unmatched. CDR3 amino acids: CARLYSGRRRETQYF. Written as DNA, the CDR3 is TGTGCCAGGTTATATAGCGGGAGGAGGAGAGAGACCCAGTACTTC.

The chain has TRBV5-6 and TRBJ1-2; D perhaps matches TRBD1 (6 bases). From germline, CDR1 is SGHDT and CDR2 YYEEEE. CDR3 length: 18 amino acids. V lost 3 bases, J lost 2 bases, and 23 bases lay in between. Written as DNA, the CDR3 is TGTGCCAGCAGCTCTATAATAAAACACAGGGCCCAAAACTATGGCTACACCTTC. It codes for CASSSIIKHRAQNYGYTF.

In DNA form, the CDR3 reads TGTGCCAGCAGTGATGGCACCTACGAGCAGTACTTC. This codes for CASSDGTYEQYF. The gene calls are TRBV25-1 and TRBJ2-7; the D is unclear. The CDR3 covers 12 residues. V was shortened by 3 bases and J by 2 bases, with 5 bases between the two germline ends. Germline V gene sequence: CDR1 MGHDK, CDR2 SYGVNS.

This rearrangement joins TRBV7-9 to TRBJ1-1; possible D gene TRBD1, 5 bases. With 10 bases removed from V and 4 bases from J, the gap between germline ends came to 13 bases. CDR1 is SEHNR and CDR2 is FQNEAQ in the germline V gene (reference sequence). CDR3 length: 12 amino acids. The DNA of the CDR3 is TGTGCCACCCGAATTCAGGGCACTGAAGCTTTCTTT. This gives the protein CATRIQGTEAFF.

The rearrangement uses TRBV28 and TRBJ2-3; weak D call: TRBD2 (6 bases). CDR3 length: 16 amino acids. CDR1 and CDR2 (germline): MDHEN, SYDVKM. The germline V and J ends were trimmed by 6 bases and 1 base, with 17 bases remaining between them. The CDR3 here is CASSSLGPSGTDTQYF. In DNA form, the CDR3 reads TGTGCCAGCAGCTCTTTAGGCCCTAGCGGCACAGATACGCAGTATTTT.

The rearrangement joins TRBV6-5 to TRBJ1-2; 8 bases are shared with TRBD1. V lost 6 bases and J lost 2; bases outside the gene matches: 8. Germline V lookup: CDR1 MNHEY, CDR2 SVGAGI. The length of the CDR3 is 15 residues. CDR3 bases: TGTGCCAGCAGCCGCGGAGGACAGGGAAACTATGGCTACACCTTC. This gives the protein CASSRGGQGNYGYTF.

The chain has TRBV7-7 and TRBJ1-5, with D hard to call. CDR3 length: 9 amino acids. From germline, CDR1 is SSHAT and CDR2 FNYEAQ (reference sequence). In nucleotides, the CDR3 is TGTGCTTGGGCAGAGCCCCAGCATTTT. It is translated as CAWAEPQHF.

This clone was detected only a few times. V is TRBV4-2 and J is TRBJ2-7; a possible D gene is TRBD1 (6 bases). The CDR3 spans 15 residues. The germline CDR1 and CDR2 sequences are LGHNA and YNFKEQ. Trimming pared 1 base from V and 5 bases from J, leaving 15 bases between. The CDR3 loop is CASSQVAGESHEQYF. CDR3 bases: TGTGCCAGCAGCCAAGTGGCAGGGGAGTCCCACGAGCAGTACTTC.

CDR3: CASSHGTLNEKLFF. The CDR3 DNA reads as TGTGCCAGTAGTCACGGGACACTTAATGAAAAACTGTTTTTT. The V and J genes are TRBV19 and TRBJ1-4; D perhaps matches TRBD1 (6 bases). CDR3 length: 14 residues. V was pared by 5 bases and J by 4 bases, with 11 bases between. Germline V gene sequence: CDR1 LNHDA, CDR2 SQIVND (reference sequence). The full variable domain, completed using reference TRBV19 and TRBJ1-4, is DGGITQSPKYLFRKEGQNVTLSCEQNLNHDAMYWYRQDPGQGLRLIYYSQIVNDFQKGDIAEGYSVSREKKESFPLTVTSAQKNPTAFYLCASSHGTLNEKLFFGSGTQLSVL.

V is TRBV2 and J is TRBJ2-7; a weak D match, TRBD2 (5 bases). Trimming cost V 6 bases and J 2 bases, with 11 bases left between them. In germline, CDR1 is SNHLY, CDR2 FYNNEI. The CDR3 has 13 residues. The DNA for the CDR3 is TGTGCCAGCAGACTGGACGGGACCTACGAGCAGTACTTC. Residues: CASRLDGTYEQYF.

The chain is built from TRBV15 and TRBJ1-4, with TRBD1 matching 7 bases. The CDR3 spans 16 residues. Germline V gene data show CDR1 as LNHNV and CDR2 as YYDKDF (reference sequence). The J segment lost 6 bases and the V segment lost 0 bases, leaving 7 bases of the junction unmatched. DNA for the CDR3: TGTGCCACCAGCAGAGAAGGGGGCTCGCCGTATGAAAAACTGTTTTTT. This gives the protein CATSREGGSPYEKLFF. Variable domain in full (rest from reference TRBV15 and TRBJ1-4): DAMVIQNPRYQVTQFGKPVTLSCSQTLNHNVMYWYQQKSSQAPKLLFHYYDKDFNNEADTPDNFQSRRPNTSFCFLDIRSPGLGDTAMYLCATSREGGSPYEKLFFGSGTQLSVL.

This chain joins TRBV27 and TRBJ2-4; TRBD2 matches at 10 bases. The CDR3 runs 19 residues. J gave up 1 base and V 2 bases, and 11 bases lay outside the gene matches. From germline, CDR1 is MNHEY and CDR2 SMNVEV (reference sequence). This CDR3 is CASSLNPSGGPSAKNIQYF. In nucleotides, the CDR3 is TGTGCCAGCAGTTTAAATCCTAGCGGGGGCCCGAGTGCCAAAAACATTCAGTACTTC.

The chain uses TRBV28 and TRBJ2-2; a weak D match, TRBD2 (5 bases). CDR3 length equals 16 residues. Germline values: CDR1 MDHEN, CDR2 SYDVKM. Trimming took off 1 base at V and 4 bases at J, with 13 bases between the two ends. In DNA, the CDR3 is TGTGCCAGCAGTTTATTGACACTCCGGGGCACCGGGGAGCTGTTTTTT. The encoded protein is CASSLLTLRGTGELFF.